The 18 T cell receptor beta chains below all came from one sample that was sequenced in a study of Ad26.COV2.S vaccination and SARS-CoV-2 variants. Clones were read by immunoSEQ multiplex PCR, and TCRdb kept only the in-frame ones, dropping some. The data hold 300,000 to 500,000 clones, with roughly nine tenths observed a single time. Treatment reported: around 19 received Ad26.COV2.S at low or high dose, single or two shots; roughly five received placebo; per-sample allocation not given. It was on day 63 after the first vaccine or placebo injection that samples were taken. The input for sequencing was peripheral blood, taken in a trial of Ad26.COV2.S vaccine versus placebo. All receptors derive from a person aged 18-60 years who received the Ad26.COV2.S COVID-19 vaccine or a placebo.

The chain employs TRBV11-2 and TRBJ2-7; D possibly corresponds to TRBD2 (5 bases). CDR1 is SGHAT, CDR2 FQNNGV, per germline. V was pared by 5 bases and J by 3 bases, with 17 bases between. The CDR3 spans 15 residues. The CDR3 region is CASSALTGVGYEQYF. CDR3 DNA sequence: TGTGCCAGCAGCGCCCTAACCGGGGTCGGCTACGAGCAGTACTTC. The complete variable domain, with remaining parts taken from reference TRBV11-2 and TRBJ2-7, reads EAGVAQSPRYKIIEKRQSVAFWCNPISGHATLYWYQQILGQGPKLLIQFQNNGVVDDSQLPKDRFSAERLKGVDSTLKIQPAKLEDSAVYLCASSALTGVGYEQYFGPGTRLTVT.

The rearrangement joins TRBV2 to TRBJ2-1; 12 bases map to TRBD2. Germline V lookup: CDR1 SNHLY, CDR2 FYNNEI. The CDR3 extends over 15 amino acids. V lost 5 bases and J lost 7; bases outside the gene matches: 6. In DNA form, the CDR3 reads TGTGCCAGCAGTTCTAGCGGGGGGGCGAAAAATGAGCAGTTCTTC. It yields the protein CASSSSGGAKNEQFF.

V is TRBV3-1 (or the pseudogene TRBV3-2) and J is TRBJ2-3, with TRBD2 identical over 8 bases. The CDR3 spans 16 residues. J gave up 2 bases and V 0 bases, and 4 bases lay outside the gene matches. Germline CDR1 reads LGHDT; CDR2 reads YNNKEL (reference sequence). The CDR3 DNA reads TGTGCCAGCAGCCAAGATACGGGGGGGTACACAGATACGCAGTATTTT. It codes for CASSQDTGGYTDTQYF.

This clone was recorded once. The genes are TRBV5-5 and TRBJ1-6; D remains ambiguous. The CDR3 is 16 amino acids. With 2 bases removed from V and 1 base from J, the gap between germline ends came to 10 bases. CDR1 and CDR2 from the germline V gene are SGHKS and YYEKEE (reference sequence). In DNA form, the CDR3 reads TGTGCCAGCAGCTTAAGTGGGATTTCCTATAATTCACCCCTCCACTTT. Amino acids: CASSLSGISYNSPLHF.

The CDR3 sequence: CASSLGQYQPQHF. The CDR3 nucleotides are TGTGCCAGCAGCTTAGGACAGTATCAGCCCCAGCATTTT. The V call is TRBV7-9, the J call TRBJ1-5, with D perhaps TRBD1 (5 bases). CDR1 is SEHNR and CDR2 is FQNEAQ in the germline V gene (reference sequence). The V and J ends lost 1 base and 5 bases respectively, with 6 bases between them. The CDR3 covers 13 residues.

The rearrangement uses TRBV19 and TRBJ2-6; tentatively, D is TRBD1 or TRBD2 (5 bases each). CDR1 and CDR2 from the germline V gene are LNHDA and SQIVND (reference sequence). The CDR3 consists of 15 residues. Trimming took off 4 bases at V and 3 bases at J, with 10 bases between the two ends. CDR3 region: CASSTQGDGANVLTF. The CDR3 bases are TGTGCCAGTAGTACCCAGGGAGATGGGGCCAACGTCCTGACTTTC.

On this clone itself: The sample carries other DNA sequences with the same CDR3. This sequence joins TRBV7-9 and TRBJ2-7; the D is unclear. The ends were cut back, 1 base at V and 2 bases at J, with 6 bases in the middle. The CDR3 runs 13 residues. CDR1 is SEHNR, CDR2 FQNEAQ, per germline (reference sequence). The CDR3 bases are TGTGCCAGCAGCTTAGGTAGGACCTACGAGCAGTACTTC. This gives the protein CASSLGRTYEQYF.

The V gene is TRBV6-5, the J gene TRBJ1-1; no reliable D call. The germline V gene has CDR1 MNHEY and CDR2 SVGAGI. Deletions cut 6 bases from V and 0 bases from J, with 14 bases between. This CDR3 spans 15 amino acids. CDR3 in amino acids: CASRRFSIMNTEAFF. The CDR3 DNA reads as TGTGCCAGCAGGCGCTTTAGTATTATGAACACTGAAGCTTTCTTT.

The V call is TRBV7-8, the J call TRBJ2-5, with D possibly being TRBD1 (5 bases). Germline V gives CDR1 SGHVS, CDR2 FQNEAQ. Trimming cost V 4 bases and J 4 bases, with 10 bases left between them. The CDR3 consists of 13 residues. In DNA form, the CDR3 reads TGTGCCAGCAGCTACGGGCAGGGAGAGACCCAGTACTTC. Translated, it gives CASSYGQGETQYF.

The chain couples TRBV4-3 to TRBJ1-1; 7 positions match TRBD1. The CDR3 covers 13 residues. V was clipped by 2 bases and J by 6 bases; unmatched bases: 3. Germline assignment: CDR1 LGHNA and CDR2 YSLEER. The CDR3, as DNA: TGCGCCAGCAGCCAACGAACAGGGGCTGAAGCTTTCTTT. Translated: CASSQRTGAEAFF.

The CDR3 is CASRMTGGYGYTF. The CDR3 DNA follows: TGTGCCAGCAGGATGACAGGGGGTTATGGCTACACCTTC. The V and J genes are TRBV6-6 and TRBJ1-2, with TRBD1 matching over 9 bases. The CDR3 sequence is 13 residues long. Trimming at V came to 6 bases and at J to 5 bases, leaving 4 bases not matched to a gene. Germline-derived CDR1 and CDR2 are MNHNY and SVGAGI (reference sequence).

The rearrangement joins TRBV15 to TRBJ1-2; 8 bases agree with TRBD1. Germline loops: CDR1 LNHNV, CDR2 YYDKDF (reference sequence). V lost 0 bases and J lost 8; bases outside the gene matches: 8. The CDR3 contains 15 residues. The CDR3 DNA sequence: TGTGCCACCAGCAGAGATCTGGCAGGGGGCCGGGGCTACACCTTC. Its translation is CATSRDLAGGRGYTF.

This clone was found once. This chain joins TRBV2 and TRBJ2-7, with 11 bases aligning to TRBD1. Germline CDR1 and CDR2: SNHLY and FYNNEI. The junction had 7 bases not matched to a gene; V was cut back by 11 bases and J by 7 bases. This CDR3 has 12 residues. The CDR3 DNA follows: TGTGCCGGTGGACAGGGGGCGGGAGAGCAGTACTTC. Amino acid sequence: CAGGQGAGEQYF.

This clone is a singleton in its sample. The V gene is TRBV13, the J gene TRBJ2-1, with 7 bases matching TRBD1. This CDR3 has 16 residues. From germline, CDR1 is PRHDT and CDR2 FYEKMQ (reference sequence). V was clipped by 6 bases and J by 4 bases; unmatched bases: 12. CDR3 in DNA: TGTGCCAGCAGAGCTCTGGACAGGTTTGATTACAATGAGCAGTTCTTC. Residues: CASRALDRFDYNEQFF.

CDR3 DNA sequence: TGTGCCAGCAGTTATGACAGCACAAACTATGGCTACACCTTC. Residues: CASSYDSTNYGYTF. The rearrangement uses TRBV6-5 and TRBJ1-2, with D possibly matching TRBD1 (5 bases). The CDR3 is 14 amino acids. Looked up from germline, CDR1 is MNHEY and CDR2 is SVGAGI. V was pared by 3 bases and J by 2 bases, with 10 bases between.

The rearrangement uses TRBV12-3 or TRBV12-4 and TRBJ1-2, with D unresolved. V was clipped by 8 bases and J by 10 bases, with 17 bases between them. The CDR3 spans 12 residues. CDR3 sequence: CASAGGPEPYTF. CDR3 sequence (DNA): TGTGCCAGCGCAGGTGGACCGGAGCCCTACACCTTC.

CDR3 protein: CASSPQSAEQYF. CDR3 DNA: TGTGCCAGCAGCCCCCAGTCGGCCGAGCAGTACTTC. The chain uses TRBV7-9 and TRBJ2-7, with D uncertain. Trimming shortened V by 5 bases and J by 6 bases, and 11 bases separated the two germline ends. Germline CDR1 is SEHNR and CDR2 is FQNEAQ (reference sequence). This CDR3 contains 12 residues.

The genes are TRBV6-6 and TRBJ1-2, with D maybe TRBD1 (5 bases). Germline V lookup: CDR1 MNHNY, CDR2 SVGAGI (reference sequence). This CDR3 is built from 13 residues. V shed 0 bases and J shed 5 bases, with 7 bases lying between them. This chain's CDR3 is CASSYSTVYGYTF. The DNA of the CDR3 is TGTGCCAGCAGTTACTCGACAGTTTATGGCTACACCTTC.